Reported below is one T cell receptor (beta chain). The method was immunoSEQ multiplex PCR; TCRdb's version includes in-frame clones alone and lacks a portion of them. The sample lists approximately 100,000 clones, 70% to 85% seen once, with about 18% in the top ten. This entry comes from a study of blood T cell repertoires in COVID-19. The CDR3 runs 14 residues. The germline CDR1 and CDR2 sequences are SNHLY and FYNNEI. Trimming cost V 6 bases and J 3 bases; bases outside gene matches: 4. Source material: peripheral blood. This chain uses TRBV2 with TRBJ1-2; TRBD1 matches 10 bases. The clonotype originates from a woman in her fifties or sixties with acute or convalescent COVID-19. CDR3 nucleotides: TGTGCCAGCAGCGCCGGGACAGGGGACTATGGCTACACCTTC. Translation: CASSAGTGDYGYTF.